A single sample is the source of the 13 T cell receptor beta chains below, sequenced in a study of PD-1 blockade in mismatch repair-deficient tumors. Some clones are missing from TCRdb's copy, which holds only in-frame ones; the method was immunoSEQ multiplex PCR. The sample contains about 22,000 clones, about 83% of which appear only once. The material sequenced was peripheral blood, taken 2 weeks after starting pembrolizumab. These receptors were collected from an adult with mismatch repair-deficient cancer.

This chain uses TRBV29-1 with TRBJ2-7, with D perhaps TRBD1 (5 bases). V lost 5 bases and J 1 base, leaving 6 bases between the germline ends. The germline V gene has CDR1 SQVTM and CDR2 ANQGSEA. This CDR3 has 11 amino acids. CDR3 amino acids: CSVQGSYEQYF. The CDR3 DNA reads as TGCAGCGTTCAGGGATCCTACGAGCAGTACTTC.

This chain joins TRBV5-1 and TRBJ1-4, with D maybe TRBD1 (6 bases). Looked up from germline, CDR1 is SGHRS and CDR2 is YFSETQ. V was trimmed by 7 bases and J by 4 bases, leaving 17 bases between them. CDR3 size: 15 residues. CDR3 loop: CASSPGADHNEKLFF. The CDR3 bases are TGCGCCAGCTCTCCGGGGGCCGACCATAATGAAAAACTGTTTTTT.

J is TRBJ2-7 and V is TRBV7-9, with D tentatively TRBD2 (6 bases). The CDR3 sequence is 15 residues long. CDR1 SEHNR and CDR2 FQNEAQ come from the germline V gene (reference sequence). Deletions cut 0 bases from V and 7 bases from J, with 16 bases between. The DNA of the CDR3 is TGTGCCAGCAGCTTAGCGGGAGGCGCCCATGGGGAGCAGTACTTC. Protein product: CASSLAGGAHGEQYF.

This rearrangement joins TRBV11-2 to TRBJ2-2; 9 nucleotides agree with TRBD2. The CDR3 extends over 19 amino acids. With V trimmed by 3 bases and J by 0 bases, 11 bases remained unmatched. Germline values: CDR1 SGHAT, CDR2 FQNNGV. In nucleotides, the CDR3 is TGTGCCAGCAGCTTTAGCCCTGTTAGCGGGAGTACGAACACCGGGGAGCTGTTTTTT. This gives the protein CASSFSPVSGSTNTGELFF. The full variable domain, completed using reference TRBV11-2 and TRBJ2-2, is EAGVAQSPRYKIIEKRQSVAFWCNPISGHATLYWYQQILGQGPKLLIQFQNNGVVDDSQLPKDRFSAERLKGVDSTLKIQPAKLEDSAVYLCASSFSPVSGSTNTGELFFGEGSRLTVL.

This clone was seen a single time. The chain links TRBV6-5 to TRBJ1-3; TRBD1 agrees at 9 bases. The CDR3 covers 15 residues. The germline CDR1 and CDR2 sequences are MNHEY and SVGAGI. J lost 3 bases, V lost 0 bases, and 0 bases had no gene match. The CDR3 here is CASSYSTGGGNTIYF. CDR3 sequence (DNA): TGTGCCAGCAGTTACTCGACAGGGGGTGGAAACACCATATATTTT.

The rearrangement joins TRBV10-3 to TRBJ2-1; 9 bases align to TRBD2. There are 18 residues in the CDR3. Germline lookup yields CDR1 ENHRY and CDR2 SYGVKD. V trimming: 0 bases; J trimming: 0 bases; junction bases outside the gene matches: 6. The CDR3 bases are TGTGCCATCAGTGAGTCAAGCGGGAGGCCGAGCTCCTACAATGAGCAGTTCTTC. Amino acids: CAISESSGRPSSYNEQFF.

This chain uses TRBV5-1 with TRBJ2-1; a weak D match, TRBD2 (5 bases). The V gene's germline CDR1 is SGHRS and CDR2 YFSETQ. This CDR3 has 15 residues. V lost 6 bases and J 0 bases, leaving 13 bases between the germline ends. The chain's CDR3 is CASITSTSSYNEQFF. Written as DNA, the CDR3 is TGCGCCAGCATCACTAGTACAAGCTCCTACAATGAGCAGTTCTTC.

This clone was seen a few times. The CDR3 region is CASSQVRGETQYF. CDR3 nucleotide sequence: TGCGCCAGCAGCCAAGTTAGAGGTGAGACCCAGTACTTC. This rearrangement joins TRBV4-1 to TRBJ2-5; D not certain. Germline CDR1 MGHRA, CDR2 YSYEKL. V lost 1 base and J 5 bases, leaving 8 bases between the germline ends. CDR3 size: 13 residues.

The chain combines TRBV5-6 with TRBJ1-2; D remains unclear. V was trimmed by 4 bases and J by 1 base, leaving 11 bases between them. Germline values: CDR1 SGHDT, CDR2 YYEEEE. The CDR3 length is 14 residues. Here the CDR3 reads CASSRLDLNYGYTF. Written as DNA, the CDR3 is TGTGCCAGCAGCCGACTGGACCTTAACTATGGCTACACCTTC.

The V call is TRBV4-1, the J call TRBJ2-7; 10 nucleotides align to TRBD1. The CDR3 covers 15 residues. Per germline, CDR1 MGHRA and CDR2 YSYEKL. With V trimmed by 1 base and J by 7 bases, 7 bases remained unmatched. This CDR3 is CASSQVRDRGGEQYF. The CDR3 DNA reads TGCGCCAGCAGCCAAGTCCGGGACAGGGGTGGGGAGCAGTACTTC.

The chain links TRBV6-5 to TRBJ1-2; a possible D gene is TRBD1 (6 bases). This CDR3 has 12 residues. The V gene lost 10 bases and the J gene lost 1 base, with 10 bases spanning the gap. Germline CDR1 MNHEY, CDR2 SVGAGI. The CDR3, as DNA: TGTGCCACCCGAGGGGGTAACTATGGCTACACCTTC. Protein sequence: CATRGGNYGYTF.

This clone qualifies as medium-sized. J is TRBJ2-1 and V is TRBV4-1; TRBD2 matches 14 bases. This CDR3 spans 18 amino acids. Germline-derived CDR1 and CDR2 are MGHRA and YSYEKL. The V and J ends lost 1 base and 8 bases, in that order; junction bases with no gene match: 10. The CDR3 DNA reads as TGCGCCAGCAGCCAAGGGGGACTAGCGGGAGATAGGAGGGATGAGCAGTTCTTC. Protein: CASSQGGLAGDRRDEQFF.

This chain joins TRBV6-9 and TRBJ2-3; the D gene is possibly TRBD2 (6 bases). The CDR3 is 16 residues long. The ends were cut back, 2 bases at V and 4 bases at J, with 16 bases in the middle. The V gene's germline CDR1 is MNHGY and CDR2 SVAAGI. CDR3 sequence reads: CASSYRQRRGPDTQYF. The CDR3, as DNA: TGTGCCAGCAGTTATAGGCAGCGGCGGGGCCCAGATACGCAGTATTTT.